The sequence of this TCR beta chain was determined in a study of blood T cell repertoires in COVID-19. About the study: Italy, Spain and the United States were the sources of the convalescent and acute COVID-19 samples. Sample material is recorded as cDNA or gDNA derived from T cells, B-cell-depleted T cells, or PBMCs.

Germline CDR1 is GTSNPN and CDR2 is SVGIG (reference sequence). Deletions cut 8 bases from V and 4 bases from J, with 12 bases between. This CDR3 contains 11 residues. In the source study's methods: Estimates of nucleated cell counts were drawn from the amplification of reference gene primers. Assay: immunoSEQ multiplex PCR; the TCRdb copy retains only in-frame clones and omits some. V and J calls and clone size are given by that table; D and trimming were obtained from the DNA. The sample contains around 170,000 clones, about 82% of which appear only once. Sequencing used peripheral blood. This TCR derives from a man in his fifties or sixties with active or convalescent COVID-19. The J gene is TRBJ2-7, the V gene TRBV30; D ambiguous. The CDR3 region has the DNA TGTGCCGCCGCCGTCGGGTACGAGCAGTACTTC. This translates into CAAAVGYEQYF.